These 14 T cell receptor beta chains came from one sample sequenced in a study of cytomegalovirus exposure and HLA in healthy donors (dated by TCRdb to about 2017). The library was obtained by the immunoSEQ multiplex PCR assay. The multiplex PCR relied on a mix of 60 forward primers for TCR Vbeta segments and 13 reverse primers for TCR Jbeta segments. What TCRdb holds here is the immuneACCESS table cut down to in-frame rearrangements. Part of the clones is not present; checked against another copy, under half of the missing clones reflect an unresolved V gene, and the others are unexplained. The sample data list over 150,000 clones, and 79% of these were observed just once. The biggest ten clones account for under 2.5% of the sample. Sequenced: PBMCs. The receptors here all came from a man aged 40-49 years in good health and CMV-seronegative.

The J gene is TRBJ2-6, the V gene TRBV18; D is undetermined. CDR3 size: 15 residues. Germline CDR1 is KGHSH and CDR2 is LQKENI. The V gene lost 6 bases and the J gene lost 1 base, with 10 bases spanning the gap. The CDR3 DNA reads TGTGCCAGCTCGGCGGCAAATTCTGGGGCCAACGTCCTGACTTTC. Translated, it gives CASSAANSGANVLTF.

In DNA, the CDR3 is TGTGCCAGCAGCTTAGATCACGGGAGCTCCTACGAGCAGTACTTC. The encoded protein is CASSLDHGSSYEQYF. The chain is built from TRBV11-2 and TRBJ2-7; D is perhaps TRBD2 (6 bases). Trimming took 0 bases from V and 0 from J, leaving 9 bases between them. Per the germline V gene, CDR1 is SGHAT and CDR2 is FQNNGV. The CDR3 spans 15 residues.

The chain has TRBV5-4 and TRBJ2-5, with 7 bases matching TRBD1. Judging by the DNA end, TRBJ2-7 fits better; the J call may be wrong. Germline V gene data show CDR1 as SGHNT and CDR2 as YYREEE (reference sequence). This CDR3 contains 14 residues. The CDR3 coding sequence is TGTGCCAGCAGCCCAGACAGGGCCCCCTACGAGCAGTACTTC. Translation: CASSPDRAPYEQYF.

This clone turned up a few times. CDR3 sequence reads: CAIGLAGAWEQFF. CDR3 nucleotides: TGTGCCATTGGACTAGCGGGAGCGTGGGAGCAGTTCTTC. The chain links TRBV10-3 to TRBJ2-1, with TRBD2 matching over 13 bases. The CDR3 covers 13 residues. In germline, CDR1 is ENHRY, CDR2 SYGVKD. Trimming cost V 9 bases and J 10 bases; bases outside gene matches: 6.

This chain joins TRBV28 and TRBJ2-2; D is perhaps TRBD2 (6 bases). Between the trimmed V and J ends, which lost 5 bases and 6 bases, there was a span of 16 bases. The CDR3 totals 15 residues. The germline CDR1 and CDR2 sequences are MDHEN and SYDVKM. The CDR3 sequence is CASSTPGRRAGELFF. The CDR3 DNA sequence: TGTGCCAGCAGTACTCCTGGACGGAGGGCCGGGGAGCTGTTTTTT.

This rearrangement joins TRBV7-8 to TRBJ2-5, with D perhaps matching TRBD1 (7 bases). V was trimmed by 5 bases and J by 5 bases, leaving 21 bases between them. Germline V gene sequence: CDR1 SGHVS, CDR2 FQNEAQ. This CDR3 is 16 amino acids long. CDR3 residues: CASSPEFEGAGETQYF. The CDR3 bases are TGTGCCAGCAGCCCAGAGTTCGAGGGGGCGGGGGAGACCCAGTACTTC.

The chain carries TRBV27 and TRBJ2-3, with TRBD2 matching 9 bases. Looked up from germline, CDR1 is MNHEY and CDR2 is SMNVEV (reference sequence). V trimming: 7 bases; J trimming: 4 bases; junction bases outside the gene matches: 12. The CDR3 totals 16 residues. CDR3 region: CASTPRLAVGPDTQYF. CDR3 DNA: TGTGCCAGCACCCCCCGACTAGCGGTGGGCCCAGATACGCAGTATTTT.

The V call is TRBV4-3, the J call TRBJ1-1; TRBD1 matches at 7 bases. The CDR3 is 16 amino acids. V shed 0 bases, J shed 1 base, and the junction held 5 bases outside the gene matches. CDR1 LGHNA and CDR2 YSLEER come from the germline V gene. CDR3 in amino acids: CASSQDIGTANTEAFF. CDR3 nucleotides: TGCGCCAGCAGCCAAGATATTGGGACAGCGAACACTGAAGCTTTCTTT.

This clone was counted once. The chain uses TRBV5-4 and TRBJ2-7; a weak D match, TRBD2 (6 bases). CDR3 length: 14 residues. Germline V CDR1 and CDR2: SGHNT, YYREEE (reference sequence). Trimming shortened V by 4 bases and J by 2 bases, and 13 bases separated the two germline ends. The CDR3 region is CASSRTITAYEQYF. The CDR3 DNA reads as TGTGCCAGCAGCCGGACTATCACAGCCTACGAGCAGTACTTC.

V is TRBV30 and J is TRBJ1-3; D is possibly TRBD1 (6 bases). V was clipped by 4 bases and J by 4 bases, with 17 bases between them. This CDR3 has 15 amino acids. Germline CDR1 reads GTSNPN; CDR2 reads SVGIG (reference sequence). CDR3: CAWTLTGGEGNTIYF. The CDR3 DNA reads TGTGCCTGGACCTTGACAGGAGGCGAAGGAAACACCATATATTTT.

V usage is TRBV5-1 and J usage is TRBJ2-3; TRBD2 might be the D (6 bases). With 4 bases removed from V and 0 bases from J, the gap between germline ends came to 18 bases. The germline V gene has CDR1 SGHRS and CDR2 YFSETQ. The CDR3 loop spans 17 amino acids. The CDR3 nucleotides are TGCGCCAGCAGCGGAAAGACTGGGGACTCTAGCACAGATACGCAGTATTTT. It translates to CASSGKTGDSSTDTQYF.

The rearrangement joins TRBV4-1 to TRBJ2-3, with 7 nucleotides matching TRBD2. The CDR3 loop spans 15 amino acids. The V segment lost 2 bases and the J segment 5 bases; nucleotides outside the gene matches: 7. CDR1 is MGHRA and CDR2 is YSYEKL in the germline V gene. CDR3 sequence reads: CASSQRASGGDTQYF. In nucleotides, the CDR3 is TGCGCCAGCAGCCAACGCGCTTCGGGGGGAGATACGCAGTATTTT.

This rearrangement joins TRBV4-3 to TRBJ2-3; TRBD2 matches 7 bases. Per the germline V gene, CDR1 is LGHNA and CDR2 is YSLEER. The CDR3 sequence is 14 residues long. V lost 3 bases to trimming and J lost 1 base; unmatched junction nucleotides: 1. CDR3 loop: CASSQAGGTDTQYF. The CDR3 bases are TGCGCCAGCAGCCAGGCGGGGGGCACAGATACGCAGTATTTT.

The chain links TRBV27 to TRBJ2-2, with TRBD2 matching 14 bases. The germline V gene encodes CDR1 MNHEY and CDR2 SMNVEV (reference sequence). Trimming took 3 bases from V and 2 from J; bases not matched to a gene: 5. The CDR3 spans 18 residues. The CDR3 DNA reads as TGTGCCAGCAGTTTCGGGACTAGCGGGAGTCAAAACACCGGGGAGCTGTTTTTT. Protein: CASSFGTSGSQNTGELFF.